This section outlines one TCR beta chain sequence together with its context. The antigen is unknown. From germline, CDR1 is MNHEY and CDR2 SVGAGI. Trimming at V came to 5 bases and at J to 2 bases, leaving 4 bases not matched to a gene. The CDR3 sequence is 14 residues long. The data derive from a study of cytomegalovirus exposure and HLA in healthy donors. General study results and limits: Later analysis revealed greater clonal expansion in HLA-associated TCR beta chains than in equally common others.

Amplification used 60 Vbeta primers and 13 Jbeta primers. TCRdb's copy holds only in-frame clones and misses some; the assay was immunoSEQ multiplex PCR. The sample records roughly 150,000 clones, roughly four fifths being singletons. The rearrangement joins TRBV6-5 to TRBJ2-7, with 9 bases fitting TRBD1. The TCR comes from a woman in her late teens or twenties in good health and CMV-seronegative. What was sequenced was PBMCs. The CDR3 here is CASSPDRGAYEQYF. The CDR3 nucleotides read TGTGCCAGCAGTCCTGACAGGGGGGCCTACGAGCAGTACTTC.